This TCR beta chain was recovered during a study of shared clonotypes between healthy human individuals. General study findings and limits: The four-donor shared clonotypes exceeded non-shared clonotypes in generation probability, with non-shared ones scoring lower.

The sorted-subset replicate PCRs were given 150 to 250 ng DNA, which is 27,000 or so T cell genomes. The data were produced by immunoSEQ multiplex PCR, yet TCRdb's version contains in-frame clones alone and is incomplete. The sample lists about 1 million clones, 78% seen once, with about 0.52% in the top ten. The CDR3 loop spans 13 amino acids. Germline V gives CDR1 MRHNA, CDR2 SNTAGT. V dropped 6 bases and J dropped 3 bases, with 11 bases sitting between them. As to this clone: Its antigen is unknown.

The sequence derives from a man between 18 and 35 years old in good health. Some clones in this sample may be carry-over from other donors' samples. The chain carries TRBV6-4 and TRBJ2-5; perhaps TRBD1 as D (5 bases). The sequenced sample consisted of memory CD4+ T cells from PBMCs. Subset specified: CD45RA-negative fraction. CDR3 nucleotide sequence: TGTGCCAGCAGCAGGGAAATTGAAGAGACCCAGTACTTC. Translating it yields CASSREIEETQYF.